Sequencing of this T cell receptor (beta chain) was carried out in a study of shared clonotypes between healthy human individuals. Regarding the study as a whole: On the whole, naive subsets had larger estimated richness than memory subsets had.

Remarks on this clone: What it binds is unknown.

Sequencing was performed with immunoSEQ multiplex PCR; in TCRdb, only in-frame clones are kept and a portion is missing. The sample shows some 1,100,000 clones, around three quarters of them seen only once. The germline CDR1 and CDR2 sequences are MGHRA and YSYEKL. V gave up 4 bases and J gave up 0 bases, with 4 bases separating them. This CDR3 is 13 amino acids long. The receptor was derived from a man aged 18 to 29 in good health. Some clones in this sample may be carry-over from other donors' samples. The V call is TRBV4-1, the J call TRBJ1-3, with D unclear. Specimen: memory CD4+ T cells from PBMCs. As to subset: CD45RA-negative fraction. CDR3 sequence reads: CASSRGSGNTIYF. The DNA of the CDR3 is TGCGCCAGCAGCCGGGGCTCTGGAAACACCATATATTTT.